This record covers a single T cell receptor beta chain. Which antigen it targets is not known. Within one base of it there is no much larger clone, and no base qualities were kept. Trimming removed 4 bases from V and 0 bases from J, leaving 3 bases between the germline ends. Reading from cysteine to phenylalanine, the CDR3 counts 11 amino acids. Only the CDR3 DNA stays, 33 bases, in frame from base 1. The germline V gene encodes CDR1 SQVTM and CDR2 ANQGSEA. Preparation of the library involved the immunoSEQ multiplex PCR assay. The multiplex PCR relied on a mix of 60 forward primers for TCR Vbeta segments and 13 reverse primers for TCR Jbeta segments. Amplification of the CDR3 region of rearranged TCR beta genes was performed with a multiplex PCR assay on genomic DNA. The Illumina HiSeq System was used to sequence the amplified TCR beta libraries as 87-base-pair reads. Turning to the authors' computational methods: In a later analysis, tens of millions of unique TCR beta chains were counted across the 500 to 850 repertoires, and roughly 11 million of these chains were shared by at least two donors. Raw reads were error-corrected and collapsed into unique sequences with a nearest-neighbor algorithm that merged closely related sequences to remove PCR and sequencing errors. V, D and J gene segments were assigned by aligning CDR3 sequences to IMGT reference sequences. For a sequence to be retained, a match of at least six nucleotides to both a V gene segment and a J gene segment was required. A rearrangement was called productive if the CDR3 had no stop codons and remained in frame with V and J, and every other rearrangement was called non-productive. CDR3 was defined by IMGT convention, running from the second conserved V-encoded cysteine to the conserved J-encoded phenylalanine. In an earlier analysis of around 640 of the donors, sequences lacking an unambiguous match to a single V gene segment were excluded. In an earlier analysis of some 590 of the donors, a V segment was called functional when productive rearrangements were above 56.7%, and segregating when the standard deviation between donors exceeded 5%. To diagnose cytomegalovirus status from the catalog of TCR beta chain sequences, a statistical classification framework was built. A later analysis assigned V and J genes by comparing TCR nucleotide sequences with IMGT/GENE-DB human TR gene sequences. The TCRdist pipeline was used in a later analysis to assign CDR3 sequences and most-parsimonious VDJ recombination scenarios. A later analysis defined each TCR beta chain by its CDR3 amino acid sequence plus V-gene family, and excluded reads lacking a unique V-gene family. A later analysis removed 592 highly shared, low-generation-probability nucleotide sequences to deal with suspected cross-contamination and a sequencing artifact. A later analysis calculated a clonal expansion index for each public chain from normalized within-repertoire ranks of inferred template counts. A later analysis computed generation probabilities with a VDJ recombination model fitted to out-of-frame rearrangements, and checked the results against IGoR. A later analysis scored TCR-TCR, TCR-HLA and TCR-CMV co-occurrence with hypergeometric tests, applying a repertoire-size bias correction to TCR pairs. A later analysis estimated false discovery rates by permuting HLA or CMV assignments 20 times. In a later analysis, co-occurring TCRs were grouped using DBSCAN, and TCRdist sequence similarity was added for clustering within HLA-allele-positive subsets. For co-occurrence clustering, repertoires with fewer than 30,000 or more than 120,000 public chains were excluded, along with roughly five repertoires with anomalous nucleotide sharing. What TCRdb holds here is the immuneACCESS table cut down to in-frame rearrangements. Part of the clones is not present; checked against another copy, under half of the missing clones reflect an unresolved V gene, and the others are unexplained. V, J and clone size derive from that table, while D and trimming were established from the DNA sequence. The sample table records 55,000 to 65,000 clones; roughly 77% of these occur just once. The ten largest clones represent about 6.8% of the sample.

The cohort comprised fewer than 750 healthy bone marrow donors. All cohort members were sampled while nominally healthy, although unrecorded immune exposures were likely present. The donor tested CMV seropositive and was one of the 289 seropositive cohort members. Each donor provided a peripheral blood sample, and peripheral blood mononuclear cells were used for TCR beta sequencing. Genomic DNA was extracted from the blood cell samples with the Qiagen DNeasy Blood Extraction Kit. The data belong to a study of cytomegalovirus exposure and HLA in healthy donors (dated by TCRdb to 2017 to 2019). Regarding the study in general: In an earlier analysis of about 560 of the donors, about 270 Gb of sequence data and 120 million or so unique TCR beta sequences from 180 million or so T cells were reported. An early release covering over 500 HLA-typed donors comprised about 320 gigabases of sequencing data and approximately 85 million unique TCR sequences. The genetic ancestry cluster associated with self-reported Caucasian donors included 80% to 90% of the 300 to 400 genotyped donors. The aim of the study was to test whether cataloging public T cell receptors could identify signatures of past pathogen exposure. The study used immunosequencing to profile the T cell repertoires of 670 or so subjects and linked those repertoires to cytomegalovirus serostatus. In addition to the first cohort of roughly 670 subjects, a separate validation cohort of approximately 120 different subjects was used. To predict cytomegalovirus infection status, the study combined high-throughput TCR immunosequencing, statistical association of individual TCRs with disease status, and machine learning. In a later analysis, previously published TCR beta repertoires from about 640 donors were re-analyzed and high-resolution HLA genotyping was added so that TCR occurrence patterns could be studied. The later analysis used no new phenotypic data to find candidate immune exposures, relying instead on TCR beta sequences and their occurrence across donors. To decide whether each TCR beta V gene segment behaved as functional or pseudogenic, an earlier analysis of some 580 of the donors relied on high-throughput TCR beta sequencing. Alongside the repertoire data, information on donor age, sex, ethnicity and CMV serostatus was compiled. In a later genetic analysis, genome-wide SNP genotypes for about three fifths of the roughly 670 donors were used, and that subset was treated as a discovery cohort. Every discovery cohort repertoire had been produced on one sequencing platform. Class I and class II HLA loci were covered by the typing at four-digit resolution. Typing coverage varied by locus: 629-630 donors for A, B, C, DRB1 and DQB1; approximately 500 for DQA1; more than 600 for DPA1; under 490 for DPB1. Because of strong linkage in the cohort, roughly five DR-DQ haplotypes were treated as single units for association and clustering. Among some 400 genotyped donors of the cohort, an average of approximately 240,000 unique TCR beta nucleotide sequences was sequenced per donor, of which 15% to 20% were non-productive.

What the study reported, not specific to this receptor: When HLA alleles, especially DR and DQ, strongly co-occurred, attributing TCR associations to individual alleles was difficult. In a later analysis, most CMV-associated TCR beta chains were found to appear HLA-restricted, with HLA associations seemingly driven largely by CMV exposure. The sequencing pipeline was judged likely to have produced a cluster of highly shared sequence variants as a technical artifact. A later analysis reported that several top co-occurrence clusters appeared linked to parvovirus B19, influenza, CMV and Epstein-Barr virus. Correlated functional status among segregating V segments might be attributable to linkage disequilibrium, but an unknown experimental factor could not be ruled out. The classifier was reported to diagnose cytomegalovirus status with high specificity and sensitivity in both the original cohort and the validation cohort. The study gave a list of 150 to 200 TCR beta chains associated with cytomegalovirus. HLA typing was unavailable for some donors at each locus, so association tests used only the typed subset. In vitro tests confirmed that a few of the cytomegalovirus-associated TCR beta chains recognize cytomegalovirus antigens. A further reported finding was that TCR beta sequences accurately predicted the HLA-A and HLA-B alleles for most subjects in the first cohort. Because counts were too low, seventeen rarely observed V segments, including chromosome 9 orphons, were excluded from the earlier analysis of some 590 of the donors. Across donors, most TCR sequences were observed very rarely, whereas some public TCRs were present in many individuals. An association between a missense DCLRE1C variant and V-gene and J-gene trimming of TCR beta chains was found in a later genetic analysis and replicated in an independent cohort. Some IMGT-functional V segments, including TRBV6-2 and TRBV6-3, could not be distinguished by the 87-base-pair reads and were therefore excluded. In a later genetic analysis, fewer N-insertions in productive TCRs were reported among donors in an Asian-associated ancestry cluster than the roughly 670-donor mean. In a later analysis, the rate of TCR association differed among HLA loci, with DRB1 alleles having the most associated TCRs and HLA-C alleles having the fewest. The cohort was sequenced for TCR beta chains only, and without alpha or paired-chain data the features that could be detected were limited. An earlier analysis of approximately 500 of the donors showed that most TCR beta V segments appeared in productive rearrangements either about 87% or about 30% of the time, which broadly matched IMGT annotations. Roughly uniform sequencing depth across donors was assumed in presence/absence analyses, although this assumption may not hold. CMV serostatus was the only immune exposure information available for the cohort. A later analysis found that HLA-associated TCR beta chains were more clonally expanded and had lower generation probabilities than equally common non-associated chains. It was suggested by the authors that the approach could potentially be generalized to other disease states and immunological phenotypes. In a later analysis, around 15,000 TCR beta sequences were associated with specific HLA alleles at a false discovery rate of 0.05.

The sample was PBMCs. This TCR came from a man under 40 in good health and CMV-seropositive. The chain employs TRBV29-1 and TRBJ1-1, with no confident D gene call. The CDR3 protein sequence reads: CSVGVNTEAFF. The DNA is TGCAGCGTTGGAGTGAACACTGAAGCTTTCTTT. This CDR3, with the reference TRBV29-1 and TRBJ1-1 proteins standing in past its ends, gives the full variable domain SAVISQKPSRDICQRGTSLTIQCQVDSQVTMMFWYRQQPGQSLTLIATANQGSEATYESGFVIDKFPISRPNLTFSTLTVSNMSPEDSSIYLCSVGVNTEAFFGQGTRLTVV.